The rows below give T cell receptor beta chains drawn from one sample of a study of shared clonotypes between healthy human individuals. Repertoires were generated with immunoSEQ multiplex PCR, while TCRdb's copy carries only in-frame clones and drops some. The sample consists of millions of clones, just over 90% of them appearing once. The sequenced sample was naive CD4+ T cells sorted from blood. The receptors come from a young man in good health. Each CDR3 is given with its conserved first and last residue. Fields, in order: V gene, J gene, CDR3 protein.

>TRBV15|TRBJ1-6
CATSREASAYNSPLHF
>TRBV5-1|TRBJ2-2
CASSLPAGGAGELFF
>TRBV30|TRBJ1-2
CACIRDRALGYGYTF
>TRBV12-2|TRBJ2-1
CASRLGGLAGTAYNEQFF
>TRBV5-1|TRBJ1-5
CASSLGDFDSNQPQHF
>TRBV6-5|TRBJ1-2
CASSREGGRGYTF
>TRBV7-8|TRBJ1-5
CASSLVVANQPQHF
>TRBV18|TRBJ2-5
CASSPPGAVPQETQYF
>TRBV2|TRBJ2-2
CASREIQGTGELFF
>TRBV2|TRBJ2-7
CASRTGAIDEQYF
>TRBV5-4|TRBJ2-5
CASTPGSRETQYF
>TRBV28|TRBJ1-1
CASSSRHPNTEAFF
>TRBV7-9|TRBJ1-1
CASSSDRGRTEAFF
>TRBV9|TRBJ1-3
CASSRTILTGPGNTIYF
>TRBV6-5|TRBJ1-4
CASSYNGGEKLFF
>TRBV18|TRBJ2-2
CASSPAGQGSNTGELFF
>TRBV4-2|TRBJ1-5
CASSQEPYNQPQHF
>TRBV19|TRBJ2-3
CASSIPGTDTQYF
>TRBV27|TRBJ1-2
CASSFGPSAYGYTF
>TRBV5-4|TRBJ2-5
CASSFTGVGGETQYF
>TRBV6-1|TRBJ1-2
CASMWAGYGYTF
>TRBV18|TRBJ1-1
CASSPTGVETEAFF
>TRBV11-2|TRBJ2-3
CASSQRLATDTQYF
>TRBV6-6|TRBJ1-3
CASRRDTSGNTIYF
>TRBV5-4|TRBJ2-5
CASSSGQGGVGETQYF
>TRBV28|TRBJ1-6
CASTNYVVGYSPLHF
>TRBV5-4|TRBJ1-5
CASSIQGVNQPQHF
>TRBV25-1|TRBJ1-1
CASSATGVLSEAFF
>TRBV7-9|TRBJ1-6
CASSLEGAYNSPLHF
>TRBV7-8|TRBJ2-6
CASSLAGQVVIPMTF
>TRBV7-2|TRBJ1-6
CASSHENSPLHF
>TRBV5-6|TRBJ1-5
CASSLTGRGNQPQHF
>TRBV6-1|TRBJ1-2
CASISSRPNYGYTF
>TRBV7-9|TRBJ2-1
CASSLLLAYNEQFF
>TRBV5-4|TRBJ2-7
CASSLDGTGVTYEQYF
>TRBV4-1|TRBJ2-7
CATATGLDYEQYF
>TRBV5-1|TRBJ1-2
CASSLGPYGYTF
>TRBV5-1|TRBJ2-7
CASSLIGQGAYEQYF
>TRBV7-3|TRBJ2-3
CASSQGGTGTTDTQYF
>TRBV5-5|TRBJ1-6
CASSLLRDNSPLHF
>TRBV30|TRBJ2-6
CAFSSGANVLTF
>TRBV28|TRBJ1-2
CASSSRGQAYGYTF
>TRBV4-1|TRBJ2-1
CASSLRGLGNEQFF
>TRBV23-1|TRBJ2-7
CASSLYRESGQYF
>TRBV18|TRBJ1-2
CASSRFEGNDYTF
>TRBV7-2|TRBJ1-2
CASSLPRTGGLYGYTF
>TRBV7-3|TRBJ1-5
CASSSRLQNSNQPQHF
>TRBV2|TRBJ2-7
CASSGGRSSYEQYF
>TRBV2|TRBJ2-5
CASTLDRRVVETQYF
>TRBV19|TRBJ1-5
CASSKTGVYNQPQHF
>TRBV15|TRBJ2-5
CATSRGFGTQYF
>TRBV9|TRBJ2-7
CASSVAPGIKTYEQYF
>TRBV6-1|TRBJ1-5
CASSGSDRDHQPQHF
>TRBV7-2|TRBJ1-5
CASSLAGHSNQPQHF
>TRBV10-1|TRBJ2-7
CASSDRQVGEQYF
>TRBV5-1|TRBJ1-5
CASSLAGQGGQPQHF
>TRBV11-2|TRBJ1-6
CASSLDVNSPLHF
>TRBV5-1|TRBJ1-6
CASSSGQGRGNSPLHF
>TRBV27|TRBJ2-5
CASSPGGDAVSQYF
>TRBV6-6|TRBJ1-5
CASSPTGTSNQPQHF